The rows below give T cell receptor beta chains drawn from one sample of a study of brain T cells in children with intractable seizures. Using immunoSEQ multiplex PCR, the repertoire was profiled, and TCRdb retains in-frame clones only, with some absent. The profile shows 300,000 to 400,000 clones, roughly 92% of them singletons. Sequencing was performed on peripheral blood, taken less than 6 months after surgery. The receptors were gathered from a boy in the first two years of life with tuberous sclerosis and intractable seizures. The conserved cysteine and the conserved F or W are not part of the CDR3 here. D genes are given only for firm matches.

>NA|TRBJ2-1|TRBV5-4
ASSLSGGPYNEQF
>NA|TRBJ2-7|TRBV13
ASSLGAGEQY
>TRBD1|TRBJ2-7|TRBV7-9
ASSGWDRGIREQY
>NA|TRBJ2-5|TRBV18
ASSPRGETGSETQY
>TRBD1|TRBJ1-1|TRBV7-3
ASSPEPGQVYTEAF
>NA|TRBJ1-2|TRBV6-5
ASSYRYGNYGYT
>TRBD1|TRBJ2-5|TRBV5-1
ASMNYRDRQETQY
>NA|TRBJ2-4|TRBV5-1
ASSLEAGENIQY
>NA|TRBJ1-2|TRBV3-1/TRBV3-2
ASSQDRGYGYT
>NA|TRBJ1-2|TRBV6-5
ASSPRTAVIGYT
>NA|TRBJ1-1|TRBV10-2
ASLQGGTEAF
>NA|TRBJ1-2|TRBV5-4
ASSNPLLGRSNYGYT
>NA|TRBJ2-1|TRBV7-2
ASSLVRAFHNEQF
>NA|TRBJ1-1|TRBV6-4
ASSDGPGTEAF
>NA|TRBJ2-5|TRBV7-6
ASSLLRETQY
>TRBD1|TRBJ2-2|TRBV7-3
ASSFGTGETGELF
>NA|TRBJ1-1|TRBV6-2/TRBV6-3
ASIPPGGTEAF
>NA|TRBJ1-1|TRBV19
ASSSALQNTEAF
>NA|TRBJ1-4|TRBV19
ASSTSTGTDNEKLF
>TRBD2|TRBJ2-1|TRBV4-1
ASSQAGGTRYSYNEQF
>TRBD1|TRBJ2-6|TRBV5-4
ASTPLPTGHSGANVLT
>TRBD2|TRBJ2-1|TRBV2
ASSPSTSGSYNEQF
>TRBD1|TRBJ1-4|TRBV6-5
ASSPRLDRVEKLF
>TRBD2|TRBJ2-3|TRBV27
ASSFSIRLAGTSNTQY
>TRBD2|TRBJ2-2|TRBV7-2
ASSFREGGTGELF
>NA|TRBJ1-6|TRBV3-1/TRBV3-2
ASSQGSPLH
>NA|TRBJ1-6|TRBV3-1/TRBV3-2
ASSQVGGRFNSPLH
>NA|TRBJ2-7|TRBV30
AWSQGLVGEQY
>NA|TRBJ2-2|TRBV19
ASSNQGGFPTTGELF
>NA|TRBJ1-2|TRBV30
AWSRFAGLRVYYGYT
>TRBD2|TRBJ2-3|TRBV11-2
ASSETVLAGGGTDTQY
>NA|TRBJ2-7|TRBV5-4
ASSLGQNYEQY
>NA|TRBJ2-1|TRBV13
ASSPWGGRGYNEQF
>NA|TRBJ2-2|TRBV9
ASSVAQGNTGELF
>NA|TRBJ2-3|TRBV21-1
ASRGTSGGENTQY
>NA|TRBJ1-1|TRBV6-5
ASSYSGRQITEAF
>NA|TRBJ1-3|TRBV4-2
ASSQEDSSGNTIY
>TRBD1|TRBJ1-1|TRBV5-6
ASSRGQGNTEAF
>NA|TRBJ1-2|TRBV6-5
ASSLEGGSSYGYT
>TRBD2|TRBJ2-2|TRBV7-9
ASGRGLGTGELF
>NA|TRBJ1-5|TRBV10-3
AIGALHQPQH
>NA|TRBJ1-5|TRBV6-5
ASSYSWGGNQPQH
>TRBD1|TRBJ1-2|TRBV3-1/TRBV3-2
ASSPWGRGQGYT
>NA|TRBJ2-7|TRBV5-1
ASSLRGHQTYEQY
>NA|TRBJ2-2|TRBV24-1
ATSDYDTGELF
>NA|TRBJ1-2|TRBV19
ASSTLRDGYGYT
>NA|TRBJ1-1|TRBV25-1
ASSPVGGDNTEAF
>TRBD2|TRBJ2-7|TRBV5-6
ASSPLRGDKSYEQY
>NA|TRBJ2-7|TRBV30
AWSTGSSEQY